This T cell receptor beta chain appears in the sequencing data of a study of CD8+CD57+ T cells in acquired aplastic anemia. The overall study: DNA recovered from sorted CD4+ and CD8+ cells had a mean of around 3.3 ug.

Genomic DNA constituted the template upon which TCR beta VDJ and CDR3 profiling was performed. From the reads, TCRdb called clonotypes with MiXCR, one entry per CDR3 protein. The sample contains more than 250,000 distinct CDR3 sequences, around 60% of which appear only once. This CDR3 has 15 amino acids. With 0 bases clipped from V and 4 bases from J, the junction kept 2 bases outside the gene matches. Germline CDR1 is SEHNR and CDR2 is FQNEAQ (reference sequence). The source material was sorted CD4+, CD8+, or CD8+CD57+ T cells (not recorded which) from PBMCs. This chain uses TRBV7-9 with TRBJ2-1; TRBD2 matches 8 bases. The TCR comes from a human donor with severe aplastic anemia or a healthy control (not recorded which). The CDR3 sequence: CASSLAAGEYNEQFF. CDR3 in DNA: TGTGCCAGCAGCTTAGCAGCGGGGGAGTACAATGAGCAGTTCTTC.